The present entry profiles one TCR beta chain with its context. As yet, its antigen is unknown. Isolated RNA was reverse transcribed into cDNA used as the sequencing template. The table came from immunoSEQ multiplex PCR; TCRdb's copy has only in-frame clones and leaves some out. The sample includes more than 200,000 clones, more than 60% of them seen just once. The sample is drawn from a study of CD8+ T cells in alopecia areata. Overall study: Treatment of the treated patients consisted of oral tofacitinib, 5 to 10 mg twice daily. Regarding the study as a whole: Across lesional scalp, and particularly alopecia totalis/universalis, clonality surpassed that of normal scalp. It was less clear whether patients shared TCRs than it was in mice, possibly because of HLA.

Stated treatment: oral pan-JAK inhibitor, 5-10 mg twice daily. The CDR3 totals 17 residues. CDR1 is SQVTM, CDR2 ANQGSEA, per germline. The ends lost 7 bases at V and 6 bases at J; junction bases unmatched: 21. The chain joins TRBV29-1 to TRBJ1-1, with 9 bases matching TRBD1. This material consisted of CD4+ T cells sorted from blood, taken around week 44, from a patient treated with tofacitinib. The TCR was taken from a human donor with alopecia areata. The CDR3 bases are TGCAGCGCCTTAAAGCCGACAGGGGGTGATTCCCCCCCTGAAGCTTTCTTT. As protein: CSALKPTGGDSPPEAFF.